This entry lists 13 T cell receptor beta chains sequenced from one sample in a study of blood T cell repertoires in COVID-19. The protocol was immunoSEQ multiplex PCR, while the TCRdb copy is restricted to in-frame clones and leaves out a portion. The sample carries about 320,000 clones, around four fifths recorded once. The specimen sequenced was peripheral blood. Source of these receptors: a woman in her forties or fifties with acute or convalescent COVID-19.

This chain joins TRBV5-8 and TRBJ2-7, with 11 bases lining up with TRBD2. Germline values: CDR1 SGHTS, CDR2 YDEGEE. The CDR3 covers 16 residues. V shed 0 bases and J 5 bases; nucleotides not matched to a gene: 7. The CDR3, as DNA: TGTGCCAGCAGCTTGGGCGTAGCGGGGGGGCTCCACGAGCAGTACGTC. Residues: CASSLGVAGGLHEQYV.

The V call is TRBV30, the J call TRBJ1-2; 7 bases are shared with TRBD1. The germline V gene encodes CDR1 GTSNPN and CDR2 SVGIG (reference sequence). Germline trimming cut 1 base from V and 3 bases from J; bases unmatched to any gene: 2. This CDR3 is built from 13 residues. The CDR3 sequence is CAWSGGGDYGYTF. The CDR3 DNA follows: TGTGCCTGGAGTGGAGGGGGCGACTATGGCTACACCTTC.

This clone was found once. The gene calls are TRBV10-2 and TRBJ2-5; D is undetermined. CDR3 length: 14 amino acids. The V gene lost 8 bases and the J gene lost 1 base, with 14 bases spanning the gap. Germline assignment: CDR1 WSHSY and CDR2 SAAADI. In nucleotides, the CDR3 is TGCGCCAGCGGTAGACAAAGCCTCCAAGAGACCCAGTACTTC. It is translated as CASGRQSLQETQYF.

This rearrangement joins TRBV28 to TRBJ1-1; the D gene is possibly TRBD1 (5 bases). Germline CDR1 is MDHEN and CDR2 is SYDVKM. The CDR3 sequence is 13 residues long. Trimming took off 2 bases at V and 10 bases at J, with 14 bases between the two ends. Written as DNA, the CDR3 is TGTGCCAGCAGTTTAGGGACTAGGGTGGGAGCTTTCTTT. This gives the protein CASSLGTRVGAFF.

The chain is built from TRBV24-1 and TRBJ2-3; 9 bases match TRBD1. This CDR3 has 17 residues. V lost 3 bases and J lost 2; bases outside the gene matches: 8. Germline-derived CDR1 and CDR2 are KGHDR and SFDVKD. This chain's CDR3 is CATSDPPGQGDTDTQYF. Here the CDR3 DNA reads TGTGCCACCAGTGATCCGCCGGGACAGGGAGACACAGATACGCAGTATTTT.

The rearrangement joins TRBV3-1 (or the pseudogene TRBV3-2) to TRBJ1-1; D is ambiguous. The germline V gene has CDR1 LGHDT and CDR2 YNNKEL (reference sequence). V was pared by 1 base and J by 12 bases, with 12 bases between. This CDR3 has 12 residues. Here the CDR3 DNA reads TGTGCCAGCAGCCAAGGTAGAGACGGGTCTTTCTTT. It specifies CASSQGRDGSFF.

The chain is built from TRBV3-1 (or the pseudogene TRBV3-2) and TRBJ1-2; D ambiguous. Germline CDR1 LGHDT, CDR2 YNNKEL (reference sequence). The CDR3 totals 12 residues. V was trimmed by 5 bases and J by 10 bases, leaving 14 bases between them. CDR3: CASSIQRRVYTF. The DNA of the CDR3 is TGTGCCAGCAGCATACAACGGAGGGTCTACACCTTC.

At least ten counts were recorded for this clone. This sequence joins TRBV11-2 and TRBJ1-6; a weak D match, TRBD1 (6 bases). This CDR3 has 17 residues. Germline V CDR1 and CDR2: SGHAT, FQNNGV. V lost 9 bases and J lost 0, with 18 bases in between. The CDR3 sequence: CASGGLDPISYNSPLHF. CDR3 nucleotide sequence: TGTGCCAGTGGGGGCCTAGACCCTATCTCCTATAATTCACCCCTCCACTTT.

The rearrangement links TRBV3-1 (or the pseudogene TRBV3-2) to TRBJ1-1; no clear D gene. In germline, CDR1 is LGHDT, CDR2 YNNKEL (reference sequence). CDR3 length equals 15 residues. The V gene lost 4 bases and the J gene lost 3 bases, with 15 bases spanning the gap. The CDR3 bases are TGTGCCAGCAGCCTCGAGGGCCGGGAGTACACTGAAGCTTTCTTT. It codes for CASSLEGREYTEAFF.

This clone was recorded once. The gene calls are TRBV2 and TRBJ2-5; D is uncertain. CDR1 SNHLY and CDR2 FYNNEI come from the germline V gene. CDR3 length: 10 amino acids. Between the trimmed V and J ends, which lost 6 bases and 5 bases, there was a span of 4 bases. The CDR3 spells CASREETQYF. Written as DNA, the CDR3 is TGTGCCAGCAGAGAGGAGACCCAGTACTTC.

The chain has TRBV3-1 (or the pseudogene TRBV3-2) and TRBJ1-1; the D is unclear. V lost 4 bases, J lost 4 bases, and 13 bases lay in between. The CDR3 runs 14 residues. Germline V gene data show CDR1 as LGHDT and CDR2 as YNNKEL (reference sequence). CDR3 amino acids: CASSPWPGGTEAFF. The DNA of the CDR3 is TGTGCCAGCAGCCCCTGGCCAGGTGGCACTGAAGCTTTCTTT.

The chain carries TRBV7-2 and TRBJ2-7; tentatively, D is TRBD2 (5 bases). Trimming took 0 bases from V and 4 from J, leaving 13 bases between them. In germline, CDR1 is SGHTA, CDR2 FQGNSA. This CDR3 has 15 residues. CDR3 in amino acids: CASSLAPSLMYEQYF. The CDR3 DNA follows: TGTGCCAGCAGCTTAGCTCCTAGCTTGATGTACGAGCAGTACTTC.

The chain employs TRBV10-3 and TRBJ1-2; TRBD1 aligns across 11 bases. This CDR3 has 14 residues. V shed 10 bases, J shed 3 bases, and the junction held 7 bases outside the gene matches. CDR1 and CDR2 from the germline V gene are ENHRY and SYGVKD. The CDR3: CATQGQGVDYGYTF. Here the CDR3 DNA reads TGTGCCACCCAGGGACAGGGGGTCGACTATGGCTACACCTTC.